Shown below are 18 T cell receptor beta chains from a single sample sequenced in a study of a mutant IDH1 vaccine in newly diagnosed glioma. Time point noted: week 47, end of study. What each vaccine dose contained was 300 ug of mutant IDH1 20-mer peptide, accompanied by topical imiquimod. No antigens are known for them. The table came from immunoSEQ multiplex PCR; TCRdb's copy has only in-frame clones and leaves some out. This sample carries some 21,000 clones, approximately 81% of them seen once, and the ten largest clones take over 2.5%. Specimen: PBMCs, collected from a glioma patient whose treatment included an IDH1 peptide vaccine. The receptors were sampled from a middle-aged man with glioma.

The chain combines TRBV7-2 with TRBJ2-3; no reliable D call. Trimming stripped 4 bases from V and 2 bases from J, with 4 bases between. The CDR3 loop spans 12 amino acids. Germline CDR1 and CDR2: SGHTA and FQGNSA. CDR3 sequence: CASSSFTDTQYF. CDR3 sequence (DNA): TGTGCCAGCAGCTCGTTCACAGATACGCAGTATTTT.

J is TRBJ1-3 and V is TRBV7-2; possibly TRBD1 for D (5 bases). The CDR3 is 16 residues long. V lost 3 bases and J lost 3, with 15 bases in between. CDR1 and CDR2 (germline): SGHTA, FQGNSA. CDR3 nucleotides: TGTGCCAGCAGCTTCGACGTCGGGGCTCGTGGAAACACCATATATTTT. This sequence encodes CASSFDVGARGNTIYF.

This clone was observed a handful of times. J is TRBJ2-1 and V is TRBV5-1; TRBD2 matches 9 bases. Germline CDR1 is SGHRS and CDR2 is YFSETQ. The trim removed 1 base at V and 5 bases at J, leaving 1 base unmatched. This CDR3 has 14 residues. The DNA for the CDR3 is TGCGCCAGCAGCTTGAGCGGGAGGAACAATGAGCAGTTCTTC. Translating gives CASSLSGRNNEQFF.

CDR3 nucleotides: TGTGCCAGTAGTATCCTGCGGGGGTCGAACACCGGGGAGCTGTTTTTT. Translated: CASSILRGSNTGELFF. This chain uses TRBV19 with TRBJ2-2, with 7 bases fitting TRBD2. This CDR3 has 16 residues. Per germline, CDR1 LNHDA and CDR2 SQIVND (reference sequence). V lost 3 bases to trimming and J lost 0 bases; unmatched junction nucleotides: 4.

The chain combines TRBV4-2 with TRBJ2-5, with D maybe TRBD2 (6 bases). V lost 1 base to trimming and J lost 4 bases, with 16 bases between them. The CDR3 has 16 residues. In germline, CDR1 is LGHNA, CDR2 YNFKEQ. The CDR3 reads CASSQGPGDGGETQYF. The CDR3 nucleotides are TGTGCCAGCAGCCAAGGGCCGGGAGATGGAGGAGAGACCCAGTACTTC.

This clone occurred a few times. This chain uses TRBV29-1 with TRBJ1-4, with D hard to call. Germline loops: CDR1 SQVTM, CDR2 ANQGSEA. CDR3 length: 11 amino acids. V was shortened by 6 bases and J by 4 bases, with 6 bases between the two germline ends. CDR3 region: CSVWFNEKLFF. DNA for the CDR3: TGCAGCGTCTGGTTTAATGAAAAACTGTTTTTT. Based on the CDR3 plus reference TRBV29-1 and TRBJ1-4, the full variable domain is SAVISQKPSRDICQRGTSLTIQCQVDSQVTMMFWYRQQPGQSLTLIATANQGSEATYESGFVIDKFPISRPNLTFSTLTVSNMSPEDSSIYLCSVWFNEKLFFGSGTQLSVL.

The V gene is TRBV4-2, the J gene TRBJ1-2; a weak D match, TRBD1 (6 bases). Germline CDR1 and CDR2: LGHNA and YNFKEQ. V lost 0 bases and J 4 bases, leaving 15 bases between the germline ends. The CDR3 contains 16 residues. CDR3 sequence (DNA): TGTGCCAGCAGCCAAGATAAACAGGGCTTCAGCTATGGCTACACCTTC. It encodes CASSQDKQGFSYGYTF.

The V gene is TRBV11-3, the J gene TRBJ2-5; no firm D call. The germline V gene has CDR1 SGHNT and CDR2 YENEEA. V shed 0 bases and J shed 2 bases, with 16 bases lying between them. CDR3 length: 17 amino acids. CDR3 sequence reads: CASSLDLGGVAQETQYF. As DNA, the CDR3 is TGTGCCAGCAGCTTAGATCTCGGCGGAGTGGCTCAAGAGACCCAGTACTTC.

This clone came up once. The chain links TRBV19 to TRBJ1-4, with D hard to call. Trimming took 2 bases from V and 3 from J, leaving 7 bases between them. The germline V gene encodes CDR1 LNHDA and CDR2 SQIVND (reference sequence). This CDR3 is built from 14 residues. The CDR3 coding sequence is TGTGCCAGTAGTATATTTGGAGCTAATGAAAAACTGTTTTTT. Translation: CASSIFGANEKLFF.

The rearrangement joins TRBV19 to TRBJ2-4; D is uncertain. This CDR3 comprises 12 residues. V gave up 10 bases and J gave up 6 bases, with 13 bases separating them. Germline V gene sequence: CDR1 LNHDA, CDR2 SQIVND (reference sequence). The CDR3 region has the DNA TGTGCCACCTCGAACTGGGTAAACATTCAGTACTTC. Translated, it gives CATSNWVNIQYF.

The chain has TRBV21-1 and TRBJ2-3; TRBD2 is taken as the D call from the table, unchecked against the DNA. TRBV21-1 is a known pseudogene. This CDR3 comprises 16 residues. The CDR3 nucleotides are TGTGCCAGCAGCAGGACTAGCGGGACTAGCACAGATACGCAGTATTTT. Its translation is CASSRTSGTSTDTQYF.

The chain links TRBV9 to TRBJ2-7, with D hard to call. V gave up 3 bases and J gave up 0 bases, with 16 bases separating them. In germline, CDR1 is SGDLS, CDR2 YYNGEE. This CDR3 spans 16 amino acids. CDR3 sequence: CASSARAEALSYEQYF. In nucleotides, the CDR3 is TGTGCCAGCAGCGCCCGGGCCGAGGCCCTCTCCTACGAGCAGTACTTC.

This chain links TRBV14 with TRBJ2-2, with D possibly TRBD2 on 6 matching bases. The ends were cut back, 0 bases at V and 5 bases at J, with 13 bases in the middle. The CDR3 totals 16 residues. CDR1 is SGHDN and CDR2 is FVKESK in the germline V gene. The CDR3 protein is CASSQDRGILTGELFF. CDR3 coding DNA: TGTGCCAGCAGCCAAGATCGGGGGATATTAACCGGGGAGCTGTTTTTT. The whole variable domain, filled in from reference TRBV14 and TRBJ2-2, reads EAGVTQFPSHSVIEKGQTVTLRCDPISGHDNLYWYRRVMGKEIKFLLHFVKESKQDESGMPNNRFLAERTGGTYSTLKVQPAELEDSGVYFCASSQDRGILTGELFFGEGSRLTVL.

The CDR3 nucleotides are TGCAGCGTGGATGATTCCATGACTAGCGGGGGGAATGAGCAGTTCTTC. It specifies CSVDDSMTSGGNEQFF. This chain connects TRBV29-1 to TRBJ2-1, with 13 bases lining up with TRBD2. CDR1 SQVTM and CDR2 ANQGSEA come from the germline V gene. V gave up 6 bases and J gave up 7 bases; unmatched junction bases: 12. The CDR3 loop spans 16 amino acids.

This chain joins TRBV9 and TRBJ2-5; TRBD1 aligns across 8 bases. J lost 2 bases, V lost 3 bases, and 6 bases had no gene match. The V gene's germline CDR1 is SGDLS and CDR2 YYNGEE. The CDR3 is 15 residues long. CDR3 region: CASSGPQGAQETQYF. The CDR3 nucleotides read TGTGCCAGCAGCGGCCCGCAGGGGGCTCAAGAGACCCAGTACTTC. Combining the CDR3 with reference TRBV9 and TRBJ2-5 gives the whole variable domain DSGVTQTPKHLITATGQRVTLRCSPRSGDLSVYWYQQSLDQGLQFLIQYYNGEERAKGNILERFSAQQFPDLHSELNLSSLELGDSALYFCASSGPQGAQETQYFGPGTRLLVL.

This clone has only one observation. The rearrangement joins TRBV5-4 to TRBJ1-1; D is undetermined. V was trimmed by 5 bases and J by 1 base, leaving 9 bases between them. This CDR3 is built from 13 residues. CDR1 SGHNT and CDR2 YYREEE come from the germline V gene (reference sequence). The CDR3 region is CASSIDPNTEAFF. CDR3 sequence (DNA): TGTGCCAGCAGTATTGATCCGAACACTGAAGCTTTCTTT.

The chain carries TRBV28 and TRBJ2-1, with 7 positions matching TRBD2. Looked up from germline, CDR1 is MDHEN and CDR2 is SYDVKM. V lost 2 bases and J lost 6; bases outside the gene matches: 10. The CDR3 length is 16 residues. As DNA, the CDR3 is TGTGCCAGCAGTTTAGCGTCTAGCGGTTGGTCCAATGAGCAGTTCTTC. Protein product: CASSLASSGWSNEQFF.

The chain carries TRBV5-4 and TRBJ2-2; 7 bases fit TRBD1. Trimming removed 3 bases from V and 3 bases from J; junction bases left unmatched: 2. The CDR3 contains 14 residues. The germline V gene has CDR1 SGHNT and CDR2 YYREEE (reference sequence). The CDR3 region is CASSSGQYTGELFF. The CDR3 DNA sequence: TGTGCCAGCAGCTCGGGACAGTACACCGGGGAGCTGTTTTTT.